The T cell receptor (beta chain) under discussion was sequenced for a study of blood T cell repertoires in COVID-19. This clone is medium-sized in the sample. TCRdb keeps only in-frame clones here, not all; method: immunoSEQ multiplex PCR. This table holds a few hundred thousand clones, around 90% found once. There are 13 residues in the CDR3. With 4 bases removed from V and 5 bases from J, the gap between germline ends came to 12 bases. V and J are TRBV12-3 or TRBV12-4 and TRBJ2-7; TRBD1 might be the D (6 bases). This TCR was recovered from a woman in her 30s who had recovered from COVID-19. Specimen: PBMCs or T cells enriched from blood (not recorded which). The CDR3 DNA is TGTGCCAGCAGTTCCCGGGACACTAACGAGCAGTACTTC. Residues: CASSSRDTNEQYF.